This TCR beta chain is from a study of cytomegalovirus exposure and HLA in healthy donors. The study, taken as a whole, reports: Common viral pathogens (according to a later analysis) appeared linked to several of the most significant clusters. Immune exposure data for these donors was limited to CMV serostatus.

V lost 1 base to trimming and J lost 3 bases, with 15 bases between them. Germline V lookup: CDR1 MNHEY, CDR2 SVGAGI. The CDR3 length is 16 residues. About this clone itself: Its antigen is unidentified.

The PCR ran on 60 Vbeta and 13 Jbeta primers. Produced via immunoSEQ multiplex PCR; TCRdb's table is partial and in-frame only. The data show 100,000 to 150,000 clones, about 80% seen once. Sequencing was performed on PBMCs. The chain has TRBV6-5 and TRBJ1-2; maybe TRBD1 (5 bases). The receptor comes from a man aged 25 to 45 in good health and CMV-seropositive. CDR3 DNA: TGTGCCAGCAGTTACTGGCCCCCCCAGGGCTACTATGGCTACACCTTC. Residues: CASSYWPPQGYYGYTF.